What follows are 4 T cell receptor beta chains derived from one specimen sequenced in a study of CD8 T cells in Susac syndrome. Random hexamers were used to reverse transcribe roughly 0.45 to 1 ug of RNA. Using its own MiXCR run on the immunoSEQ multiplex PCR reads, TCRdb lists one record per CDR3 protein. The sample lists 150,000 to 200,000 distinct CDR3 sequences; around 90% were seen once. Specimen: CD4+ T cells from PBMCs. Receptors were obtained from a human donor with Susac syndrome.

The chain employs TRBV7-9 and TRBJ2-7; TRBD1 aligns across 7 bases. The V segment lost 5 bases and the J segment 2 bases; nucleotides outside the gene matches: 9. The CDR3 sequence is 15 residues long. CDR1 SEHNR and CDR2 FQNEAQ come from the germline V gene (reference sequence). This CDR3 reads CASSLSGTEAYEQYF. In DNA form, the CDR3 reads TGTGCCAGCAGCCTTTCCGGGACAGAAGCCTACGAGCAGTACTTC.

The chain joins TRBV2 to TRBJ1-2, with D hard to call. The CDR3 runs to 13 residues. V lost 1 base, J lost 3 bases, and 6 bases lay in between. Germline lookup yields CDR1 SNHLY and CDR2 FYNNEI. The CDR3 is CASSEVADYGYTF. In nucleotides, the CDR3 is TGTGCCAGCAGTGAAGTAGCGGACTATGGCTACACCTTC.

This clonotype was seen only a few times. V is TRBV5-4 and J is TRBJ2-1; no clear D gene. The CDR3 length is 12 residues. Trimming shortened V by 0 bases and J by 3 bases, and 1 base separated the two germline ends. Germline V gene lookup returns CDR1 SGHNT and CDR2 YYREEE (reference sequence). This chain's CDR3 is CASSLVYNEQFF. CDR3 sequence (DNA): TGTGCCAGCAGCTTGGTCTACAATGAGCAGTTCTTC.

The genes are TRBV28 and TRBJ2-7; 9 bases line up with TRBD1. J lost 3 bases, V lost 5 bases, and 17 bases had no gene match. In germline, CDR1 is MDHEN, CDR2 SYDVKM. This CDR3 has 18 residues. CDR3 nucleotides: TGTGCCAGCAGTCCGAATACCCCTGACAGGGGGTCGCGCTACGAGCAGTACTTC. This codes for CASSPNTPDRGSRYEQYF.